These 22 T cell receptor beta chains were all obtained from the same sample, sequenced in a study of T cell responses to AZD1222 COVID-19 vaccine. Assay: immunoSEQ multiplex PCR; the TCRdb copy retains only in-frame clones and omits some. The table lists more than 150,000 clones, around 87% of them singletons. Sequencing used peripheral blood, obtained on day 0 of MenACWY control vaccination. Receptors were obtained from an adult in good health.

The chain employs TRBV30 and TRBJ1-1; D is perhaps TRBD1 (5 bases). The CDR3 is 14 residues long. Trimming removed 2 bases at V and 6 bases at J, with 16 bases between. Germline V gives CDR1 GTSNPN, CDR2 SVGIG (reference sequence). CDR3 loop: CAWSIWGGSPEAFF. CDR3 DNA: TGTGCCTGGAGTATCTGGGGGGGGTCTCCTGAAGCTTTCTTT.

CDR3 protein: CASSFDRGLSNEKLFF. CDR3 bases: TGCGCCAGCAGCTTCGACAGGGGGCTTTCTAATGAAAAACTGTTTTTT. The chain carries TRBV5-1 and TRBJ1-4; 10 bases agree with TRBD1. The junction had 4 bases not matched to a gene; V was cut back by 2 bases and J by 3 bases. The germline CDR1 and CDR2 sequences are SGHRS and YFSETQ. This CDR3 spans 16 amino acids.

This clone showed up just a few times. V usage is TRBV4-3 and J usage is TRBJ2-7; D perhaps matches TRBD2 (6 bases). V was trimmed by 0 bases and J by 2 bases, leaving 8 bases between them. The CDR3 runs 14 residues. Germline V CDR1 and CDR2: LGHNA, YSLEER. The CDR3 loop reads CASSQDSGAYEQYF. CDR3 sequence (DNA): TGCGCCAGCAGCCAAGATTCGGGGGCCTACGAGCAGTACTTC.

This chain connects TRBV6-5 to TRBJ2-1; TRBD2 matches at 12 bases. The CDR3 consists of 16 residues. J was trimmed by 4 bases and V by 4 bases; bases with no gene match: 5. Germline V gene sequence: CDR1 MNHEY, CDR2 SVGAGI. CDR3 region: CASSWRLAGEYNEQFF. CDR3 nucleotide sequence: TGTGCCAGCAGTTGGCGACTAGCGGGGGAGTACAATGAGCAGTTCTTC.

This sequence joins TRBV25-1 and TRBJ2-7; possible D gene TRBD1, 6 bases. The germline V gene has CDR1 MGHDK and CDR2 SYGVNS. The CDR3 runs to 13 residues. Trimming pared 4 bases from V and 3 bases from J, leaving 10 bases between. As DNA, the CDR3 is TGTGCCAGCAGTGGGGGGACACTCTACGAGCAGTACTTC. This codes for CASSGGTLYEQYF.

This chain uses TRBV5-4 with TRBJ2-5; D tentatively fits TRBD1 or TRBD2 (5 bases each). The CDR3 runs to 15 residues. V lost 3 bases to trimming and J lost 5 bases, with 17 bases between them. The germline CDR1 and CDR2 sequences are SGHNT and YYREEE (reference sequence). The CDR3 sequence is CASSSRDLGWETQYF. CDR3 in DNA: TGTGCCAGCAGCTCCCGGGACCTTGGCTGGGAGACCCAGTACTTC.

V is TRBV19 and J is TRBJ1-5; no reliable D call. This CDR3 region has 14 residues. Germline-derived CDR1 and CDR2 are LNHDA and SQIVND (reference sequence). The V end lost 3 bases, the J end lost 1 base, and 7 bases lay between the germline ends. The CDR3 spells CASSISESNQPQHF. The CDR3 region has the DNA TGTGCCAGTAGTATCTCAGAGAGCAATCAGCCCCAGCATTTT.

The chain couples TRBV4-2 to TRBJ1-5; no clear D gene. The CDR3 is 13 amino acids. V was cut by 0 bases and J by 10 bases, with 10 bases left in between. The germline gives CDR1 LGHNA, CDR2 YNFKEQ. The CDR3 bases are TGTGCCAGCAGCCAAGACGGGAGTCAACCCCAGCATTTT. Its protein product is CASSQDGSQPQHF.

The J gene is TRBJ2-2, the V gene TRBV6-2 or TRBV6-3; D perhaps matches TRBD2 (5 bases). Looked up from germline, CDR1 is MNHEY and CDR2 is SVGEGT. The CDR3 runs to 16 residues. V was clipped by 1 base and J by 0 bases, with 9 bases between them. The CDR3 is CASSYWSGTNTGELFF. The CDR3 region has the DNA TGTGCCAGCAGTTACTGGAGCGGAACGAACACCGGGGAGCTGTTTTTT.

CDR3 amino acids: CASSRRLLVDTDTQYF. The DNA of the CDR3 is TGTGCCAGCTCACGGAGGCTTCTTGTGGACACAGATACGCAGTATTTT. The chain couples TRBV18 to TRBJ2-3; possible D gene TRBD2, 5 bases. With 4 bases removed from V and 2 bases from J, the gap between germline ends came to 16 bases. Per the germline V gene, CDR1 is KGHSH and CDR2 is LQKENI. This CDR3 is 16 amino acids long.

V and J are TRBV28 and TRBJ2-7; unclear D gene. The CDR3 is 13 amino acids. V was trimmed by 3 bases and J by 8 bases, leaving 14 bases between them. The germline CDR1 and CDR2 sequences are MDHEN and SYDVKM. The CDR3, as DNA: TGTGCCAGCAGTTTGAGCACCCCTATCCAGCAGTACTTC. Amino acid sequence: CASSLSTPIQQYF.

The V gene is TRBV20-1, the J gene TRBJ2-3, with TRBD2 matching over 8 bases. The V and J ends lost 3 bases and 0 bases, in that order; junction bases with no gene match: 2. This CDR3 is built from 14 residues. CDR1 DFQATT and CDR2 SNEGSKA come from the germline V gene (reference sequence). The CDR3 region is CSASTSGSTDTQYF. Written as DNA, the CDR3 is TGCAGTGCTAGTACTAGCGGAAGCACAGATACGCAGTATTTT.

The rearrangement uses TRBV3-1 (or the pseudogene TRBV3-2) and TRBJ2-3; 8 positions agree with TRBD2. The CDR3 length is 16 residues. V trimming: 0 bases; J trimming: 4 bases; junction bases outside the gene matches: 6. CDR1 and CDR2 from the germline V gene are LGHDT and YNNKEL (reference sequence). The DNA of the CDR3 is TGTGCCAGCAGCCAAGATCTCCGGGGGGGGCCAGATACGCAGTATTTT. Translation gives CASSQDLRGGPDTQYF.

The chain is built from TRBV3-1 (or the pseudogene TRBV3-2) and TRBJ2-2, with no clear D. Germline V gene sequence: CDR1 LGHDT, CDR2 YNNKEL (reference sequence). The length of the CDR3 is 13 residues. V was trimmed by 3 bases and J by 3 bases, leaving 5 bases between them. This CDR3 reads CASSHIYTGELFF. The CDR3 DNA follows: TGTGCCAGCAGCCATATCTACACCGGGGAGCTGTTTTTT.

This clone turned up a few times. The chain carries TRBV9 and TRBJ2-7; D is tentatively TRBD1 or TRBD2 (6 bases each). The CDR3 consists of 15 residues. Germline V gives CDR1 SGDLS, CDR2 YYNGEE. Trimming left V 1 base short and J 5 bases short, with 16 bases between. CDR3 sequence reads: CASSVNPGGADEQYF. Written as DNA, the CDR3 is TGTGCCAGCAGCGTAAACCCCGGGGGCGCGGACGAGCAGTACTTC.

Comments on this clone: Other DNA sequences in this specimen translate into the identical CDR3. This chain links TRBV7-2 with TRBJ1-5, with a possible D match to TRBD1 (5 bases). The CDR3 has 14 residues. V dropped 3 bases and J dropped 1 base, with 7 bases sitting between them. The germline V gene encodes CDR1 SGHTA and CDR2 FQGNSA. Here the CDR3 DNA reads TGTGCCAGCAGCTTCGACAGCAGCAATCAGCCCCAGCATTTT. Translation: CASSFDSSNQPQHF.

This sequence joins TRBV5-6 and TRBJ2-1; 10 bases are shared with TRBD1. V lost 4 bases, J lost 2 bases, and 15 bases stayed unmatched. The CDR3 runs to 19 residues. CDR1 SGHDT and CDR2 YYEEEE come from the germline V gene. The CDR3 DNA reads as TGTGCCAGCAGCGGCCTTCCTCCCCCCGGGACAGGGGCCTACAATGAGCAGTTCTTC. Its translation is CASSGLPPPGTGAYNEQFF. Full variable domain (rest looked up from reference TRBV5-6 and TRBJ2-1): DAGVTQSPTHLIKTRGQQVTLRCSPKSGHDTVSWYQQALGQGPQFIFQYYEEEERQRGNFPDRFSGHQFPNYSSELNVNALLLGDSALYLCASSGLPPPGTGAYNEQFFGPGTRLTVL.

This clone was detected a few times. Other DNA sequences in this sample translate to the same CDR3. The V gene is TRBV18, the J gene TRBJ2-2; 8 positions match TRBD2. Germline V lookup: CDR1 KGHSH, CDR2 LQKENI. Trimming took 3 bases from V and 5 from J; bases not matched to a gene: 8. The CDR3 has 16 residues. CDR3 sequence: CASSPLAGGETGELFF. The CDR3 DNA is TGTGCCAGCTCACCCCTGGCGGGAGGAGAGACCGGGGAGCTGTTTTTT. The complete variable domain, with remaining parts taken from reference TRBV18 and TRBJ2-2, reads NAGVMQNPRHLVRRRGQEARLRCSPMKGHSHVYWYRQLPEEGLKFMVYLQKENIIDESGMPKERFSAEFPKEGPSILRIQQVVRGDSAAYFCASSPLAGGETGELFFGEGSRLTVL.

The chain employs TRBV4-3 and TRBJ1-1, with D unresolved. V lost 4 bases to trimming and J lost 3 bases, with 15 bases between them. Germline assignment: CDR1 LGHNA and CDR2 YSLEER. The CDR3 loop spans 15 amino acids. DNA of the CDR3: TGCGCCAGCAGCCGACAAAGGGCGAGGGACACTGAAGCTTTCTTT. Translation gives CASSRQRARDTEAFF.

Here the CDR3 reads CASSLVEGDIETQYF. The CDR3 nucleotides are TGTGCCAGCAGCTTAGTCGAGGGTGACATAGAGACCCAGTACTTC. This sequence joins TRBV7-2 and TRBJ2-5; a weak D match, TRBD2 (5 bases). Trimming cost V 1 base and J 4 bases, with 13 bases left between them. CDR3 length: 15 amino acids. CDR1 SGHTA and CDR2 FQGNSA come from the germline V gene.

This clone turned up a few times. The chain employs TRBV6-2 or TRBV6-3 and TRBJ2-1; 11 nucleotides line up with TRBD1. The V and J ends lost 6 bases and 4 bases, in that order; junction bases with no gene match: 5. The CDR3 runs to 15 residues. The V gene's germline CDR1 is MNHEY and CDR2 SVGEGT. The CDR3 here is CASSAGTGGYNEQFF. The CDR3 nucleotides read TGTGCCAGCAGCGCCGGGACAGGGGGGTACAATGAGCAGTTCTTC.

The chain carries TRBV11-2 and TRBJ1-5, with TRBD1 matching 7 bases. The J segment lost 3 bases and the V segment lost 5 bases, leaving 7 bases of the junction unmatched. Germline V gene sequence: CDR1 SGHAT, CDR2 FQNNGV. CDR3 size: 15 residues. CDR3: CASSQSDRPNQPQHF. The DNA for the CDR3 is TGTGCCAGCAGCCAATCGGACAGGCCCAATCAGCCCCAGCATTTT.